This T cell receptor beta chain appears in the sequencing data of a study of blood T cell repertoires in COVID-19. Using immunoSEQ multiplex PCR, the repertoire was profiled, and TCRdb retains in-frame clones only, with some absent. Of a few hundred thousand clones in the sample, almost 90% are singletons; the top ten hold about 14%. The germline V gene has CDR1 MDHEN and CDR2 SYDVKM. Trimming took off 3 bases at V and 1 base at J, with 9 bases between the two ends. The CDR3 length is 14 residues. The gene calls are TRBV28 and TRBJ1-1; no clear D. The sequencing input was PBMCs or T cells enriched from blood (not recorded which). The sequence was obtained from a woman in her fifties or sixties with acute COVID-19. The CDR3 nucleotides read TGTGCCAGCAGTTTGTACTCAACGAACACTGAAGCTTTCTTT. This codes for CASSLYSTNTEAFF.